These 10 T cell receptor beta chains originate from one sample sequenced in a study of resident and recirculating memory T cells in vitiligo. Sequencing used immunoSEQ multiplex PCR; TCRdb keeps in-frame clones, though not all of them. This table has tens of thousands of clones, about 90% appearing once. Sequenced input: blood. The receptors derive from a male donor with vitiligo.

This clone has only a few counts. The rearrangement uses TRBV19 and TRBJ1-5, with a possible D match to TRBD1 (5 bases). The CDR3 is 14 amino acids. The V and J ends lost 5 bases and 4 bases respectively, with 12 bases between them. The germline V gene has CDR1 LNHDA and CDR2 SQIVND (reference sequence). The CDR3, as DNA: TGTGCCAGTAGTTCGTCGGGGGGGAATCAGCCCCAGCATTTT. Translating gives CASSSSGGNQPQHF.

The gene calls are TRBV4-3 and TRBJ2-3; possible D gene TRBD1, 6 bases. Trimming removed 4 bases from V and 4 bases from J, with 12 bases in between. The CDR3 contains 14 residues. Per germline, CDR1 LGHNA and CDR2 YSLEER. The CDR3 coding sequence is TGCGCCAGCAGCCCTACCTACAGGGCAGATACGCAGTATTTT. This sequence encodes CASSPTYRADTQYF.

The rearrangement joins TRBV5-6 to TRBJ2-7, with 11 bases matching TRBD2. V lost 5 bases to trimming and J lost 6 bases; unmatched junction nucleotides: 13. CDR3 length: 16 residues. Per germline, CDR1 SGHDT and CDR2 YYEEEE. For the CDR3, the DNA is TGTGCCAGCAGGCCCGGGACTAGCGGTCCGGGGGCCGAGCAGTACTTC. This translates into CASRPGTSGPGAEQYF.

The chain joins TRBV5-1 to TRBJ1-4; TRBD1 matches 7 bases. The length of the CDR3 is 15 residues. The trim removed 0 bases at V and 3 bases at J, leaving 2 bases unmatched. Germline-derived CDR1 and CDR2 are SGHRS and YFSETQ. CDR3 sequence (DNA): TGCGCCAGCAGCTTGGCCGGGACAGCTAATGAAAAACTGTTTTTT. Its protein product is CASSLAGTANEKLFF.

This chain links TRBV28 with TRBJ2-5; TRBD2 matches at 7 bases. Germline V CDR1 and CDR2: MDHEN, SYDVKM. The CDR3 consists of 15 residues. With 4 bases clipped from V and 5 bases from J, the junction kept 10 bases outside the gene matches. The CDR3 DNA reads TGTGCCAGCAGTTCACCGGACTTGGGAGGGGAGACCCAGTACTTC. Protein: CASSSPDLGGETQYF.

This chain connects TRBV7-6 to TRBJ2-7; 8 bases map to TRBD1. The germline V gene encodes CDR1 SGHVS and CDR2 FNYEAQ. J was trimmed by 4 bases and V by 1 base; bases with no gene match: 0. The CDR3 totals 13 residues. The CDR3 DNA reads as TGTGCCAGCAGCTTAGACAGGGGGTACGAGCAGTACTTC. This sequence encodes CASSLDRGYEQYF.

CDR3 nucleotide sequence: TGTGCCAGCAGCCCCTCCGGGGGTAACTATGGCTACACCTTC. It specifies CASSPSGGNYGYTF. The chain employs TRBV7-3 and TRBJ1-2, with D perhaps TRBD1 (5 bases). From germline, CDR1 is SGHTA and CDR2 FQGTGA. This CDR3 is built from 14 residues. Trimming took 5 bases from V and 1 from J, leaving 11 bases between them.

CDR3 protein: CASRTTSANTDTQYF. The CDR3 coding sequence is TGTGCCAGCAGAACCACTAGCGCCAACACAGATACGCAGTATTTT. This chain joins TRBV28 and TRBJ2-3; 7 positions agree with TRBD2. This CDR3 has 15 residues. Germline CDR1 is MDHEN and CDR2 is SYDVKM. Trimming took 6 bases from V and 2 from J; bases not matched to a gene: 8.

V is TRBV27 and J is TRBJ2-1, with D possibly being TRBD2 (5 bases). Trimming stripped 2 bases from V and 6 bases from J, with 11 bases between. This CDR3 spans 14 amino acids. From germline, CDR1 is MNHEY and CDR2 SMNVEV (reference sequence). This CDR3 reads CASSLGLTTNEQFF. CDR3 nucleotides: TGTGCCAGCAGTTTAGGACTCACGACCAATGAGCAGTTCTTC.

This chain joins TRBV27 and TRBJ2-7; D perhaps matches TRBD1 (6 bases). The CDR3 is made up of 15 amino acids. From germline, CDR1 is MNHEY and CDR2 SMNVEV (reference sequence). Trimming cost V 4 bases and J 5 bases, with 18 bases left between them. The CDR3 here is CASSSTDRRGHEQYF. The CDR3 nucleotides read TGTGCCAGCAGTTCTACGGACAGAAGGGGCCACGAGCAGTACTTC.